The 20 T cell receptor beta chains below come from one sample, sequenced in a study of OX40 agonist ivuxolimab in advanced cancers. The method was immunoSEQ multiplex PCR; TCRdb's version includes in-frame clones alone and lacks a portion of them. Of around 20,000 clones in the sample, about 80% are singletons; the top ten hold 25% to 40%. Sequenced material: CD4+ or CD8+ T cells sorted from blood, taken in a trial of the OX40 agonist ivuxolimab. These receptor sequences come from an adult with an advanced solid tumor such as melanoma, head and neck, liver or kidney cancer.

This clone was recorded once. The V call is TRBV5-1, the J call TRBJ1-1, with D maybe TRBD1 (6 bases). The CDR3 extends over 14 amino acids. The V and J ends lost 4 bases and 7 bases respectively, with 17 bases between them. CDR1 is SGHRS and CDR2 is YFSETQ in the germline V gene. This CDR3 reads CASSPGHSWSEAFF. In DNA form, the CDR3 reads TGCGCCAGCAGCCCGGGACACTCATGGAGTGAAGCTTTCTTT. Variable domain in full (rest from reference TRBV5-1 and TRBJ1-1): KAGVTQTPRYLIKTRGQQVTLSCSPISGHRSVSWYQQTPGQGLQFLFEYFSETQRNKGNFPGRFSGRQFSNSRSEMNVSTLELGDSALYLCASSPGHSWSEAFFGQGTRLTVV.

The chain uses TRBV5-6 and TRBJ2-7, with D uncertain. Looked up from germline, CDR1 is SGHDT and CDR2 is YYEEEE. The V and J ends lost 0 bases and 3 bases respectively, with 7 bases between them. This CDR3 has 13 residues. CDR3: CASSLAPHYEQYF. The CDR3 nucleotides are TGTGCCAGCAGCTTGGCGCCACACTACGAGCAGTACTTC.

This clone was seen only a few times. The rearrangement links TRBV14 to TRBJ2-7; possibly TRBD1 or TRBD2 for D (5 bases each). This CDR3 region has 17 residues. V lost 0 bases, J lost 2 bases, and 17 bases lay in between. Germline assignment: CDR1 SGHDN and CDR2 FVKESK. The CDR3 loop is CASSQDPRDGNPYEQYF. CDR3 coding DNA: TGTGCCAGCAGCCAAGATCCCCGGGACGGGAATCCCTACGAGCAGTACTTC.

The chain links TRBV5-4 to TRBJ2-6, with D unresolved. Trimming took off 1 base at V and 0 bases at J, with 14 bases between the two ends. Germline V gene lookup returns CDR1 SGHNT and CDR2 YYREEE (reference sequence). The CDR3 extends over 18 amino acids. This CDR3 reads CASSLPQALVSGANVLTF. CDR3 bases: TGTGCCAGCAGCTTGCCCCAGGCGCTAGTCTCTGGGGCCAACGTCCTGACTTTC.

This chain uses TRBV28 with TRBJ1-2; D is unclear. Germline values: CDR1 MDHEN, CDR2 SYDVKM. This CDR3 region has 13 residues. With 5 bases removed from V and 7 bases from J, the gap between germline ends came to 14 bases. The DNA for the CDR3 is TGTGCCAGCAGTCCGCCTGGGTTTCTTGGCTACACCTTC. Residues: CASSPPGFLGYTF.

This clone was picked up a small number of times. The V and J genes are TRBV11-2 and TRBJ2-2; TRBD1 might be the D (6 bases). CDR1 and CDR2 (germline): SGHAT, FQNNGV. The CDR3 runs 17 residues. V lost 4 bases and J 2 bases, leaving 17 bases between the germline ends. CDR3 residues: CASSSPNSGQNTGELFF. For the CDR3, the DNA is TGTGCCAGCAGCTCTCCAAATTCGGGACAAAACACCGGGGAGCTGTTTTTT.

The V and J genes are TRBV19 and TRBJ2-7; D assignment may be TRBD1 or TRBD2 (6 bases each). Looked up from germline, CDR1 is LNHDA and CDR2 is SQIVND (reference sequence). This CDR3 comprises 14 residues. V lost 1 base, J lost 2 bases, and 9 bases lay in between. The CDR3 nucleotides read TGTGCCAGTAGTATAGGGGGGGCGGCCTACGAGCAGTACTTC. Translating it yields CASSIGGAAYEQYF.

The V call is TRBV19, the J call TRBJ1-3, with D hard to call. CDR3 length: 13 residues. V was trimmed by 8 bases and J by 8 bases, leaving 16 bases between them. Per germline, CDR1 LNHDA and CDR2 SQIVND (reference sequence). CDR3 protein: CASSPRAIDTIYF. CDR3 coding DNA: TGTGCCAGTTCCCCTCGGGCCATAGACACCATATATTTT.

This clone appeared once. The V gene is TRBV4-3, the J gene TRBJ2-7; 7 bases match TRBD1. The CDR3 spans 16 residues. Germline V lookup: CDR1 LGHNA, CDR2 YSLEER. V was pared by 0 bases and J by 0 bases, with 5 bases of the junction left unmatched. This CDR3 reads CASSQDIGDSSYEQYF. The CDR3 nucleotides read TGCGCCAGCAGCCAAGATATAGGGGACAGCTCCTACGAGCAGTACTTC.

The chain combines TRBV11-2 with TRBJ2-1; TRBD2 aligns across 8 bases. V dropped 7 bases and J dropped 8; count of bases not matched to a gene: 16. The length of the CDR3 is 16 residues. Germline values: CDR1 SGHAT, CDR2 FQNNGV. The CDR3 here is CASTLSSAGVWDEQFF. DNA for the CDR3: TGTGCCAGCACCCTTTCCTCAGCGGGAGTGTGGGATGAGCAGTTCTTC.

The chain couples TRBV19 to TRBJ2-1; 9 bases are shared with TRBD2. Germline lookup yields CDR1 LNHDA and CDR2 SQIVND (reference sequence). With 5 bases clipped from V and 7 bases from J, the junction kept 6 bases outside the gene matches. This CDR3 has 14 residues. CDR3 region: CASSVSGGPNEQFF. CDR3 coding DNA: TGTGCCAGTAGTGTTAGCGGGGGACCTAATGAGCAGTTCTTC.

This sequence joins TRBV10-3 and TRBJ1-2, with 9 bases aligning to TRBD1. Trimming took 9 bases from V and 3 from J; bases not matched to a gene: 5. Germline V gene lookup returns CDR1 ENHRY and CDR2 SYGVKD. This CDR3 comprises 13 residues. The CDR3, as DNA: TGTGCCATGGGTACAGGGGGCTACTATGGCTACACCTTC. Protein sequence: CAMGTGGYYGYTF.

The V and J genes are TRBV7-9 and TRBJ2-1; D is undetermined. The CDR3 sequence is 15 residues long. Germline CDR1 and CDR2: SEHNR and FQNEAQ (reference sequence). Trimming shortened V by 5 bases and J by 3 bases, and 14 bases separated the two germline ends. CDR3 coding DNA: TGTGCCAGCAGCCCCATTACGGGCGTCTACAATGAGCAGTTCTTC. It is translated as CASSPITGVYNEQFF. Full variable domain (remainder filled in from reference TRBV7-9 and TRBJ2-1): DTGVSQNPRHKITKRGQNVTFRCDPISEHNRLYWYRQTLGQGPEFLTYFQNEAQLEKSRLLSDRFSAERPKGSFSTLEIQRTEQGDSAMYLCASSPITGVYNEQFFGPGTRLTVL.

This rearrangement joins TRBV6-1 to TRBJ1-4; D perhaps matches TRBD1 (5 bases). The ends were cut back, 3 bases at V and 1 base at J, with 12 bases in the middle. The CDR3 extends over 16 amino acids. CDR1 MNHNS and CDR2 SASEGT come from the germline V gene. CDR3 in amino acids: CASSDPRQGTNEKLFF. CDR3 sequence (DNA): TGTGCCAGCAGTGACCCGAGGCAGGGAACTAATGAAAAACTGTTTTTT.

The chain combines TRBV4-2 with TRBJ2-1; D is undetermined. V was clipped by 0 bases and J by 6 bases, with 6 bases between them. Germline V gives CDR1 LGHNA, CDR2 YNFKEQ. The CDR3 length is 13 residues. In nucleotides, the CDR3 is TGTGCCAGCAGCCAAGATAGCAGCAATGAGCAGTTCTTC. Translation: CASSQDSSNEQFF.

The chain recombines TRBV4-1 with TRBJ2-7; 7 nucleotides agree with TRBD2. This CDR3 region has 18 residues. The V and J ends lost 0 bases and 4 bases, in that order; junction bases with no gene match: 15. Per the germline V gene, CDR1 is MGHRA and CDR2 is YSYEKL. The CDR3 nucleotides are TGCGCCAGCAGCCAAGATACCCCCTATAGCGGGTTGCCATACGAGCAGTACTTC. Residues: CASSQDTPYSGLPYEQYF.

The V gene is TRBV27, the J gene TRBJ2-1; D perhaps matches TRBD1 (6 bases). The V gene lost 2 bases and the J gene lost 8 bases, with 13 bases spanning the gap. This CDR3 has 14 amino acids. Germline values: CDR1 MNHEY, CDR2 SMNVEV (reference sequence). This CDR3 reads CASSLGGRSHEQFF. The CDR3 DNA reads as TGTGCCAGCAGTTTAGGGGGCCGCAGCCATGAGCAGTTCTTC.

The genes are TRBV7-2 and TRBJ2-3; 11 bases line up with TRBD2. Trimming took 3 bases from V and 6 from J; bases not matched to a gene: 2. CDR1 and CDR2 (germline): SGHTA, FQGNSA. This CDR3 spans 14 amino acids. As DNA, the CDR3 is TGTGCCAGCAGCTTTAGCGGGGGGGCTGATACGCAGTATTTT. This sequence encodes CASSFSGGADTQYF. Using reference TRBV7-2 and TRBJ2-3 for the parts outside the CDR3, the full variable domain is GAGVSQSPSNKVTEKGKDVELRCDPISGHTALYWYRQSLGQGLEFLIYFQGNSAPDKSGLPSDRFSAERTGGSVSTLTIQRTQQEDSAVYLCASSFSGGADTQYFGPGTRLTVL.

CDR3 sequence reads: CASSHGTGTLYEQYF. The DNA for the CDR3 is TGTGCCAGCAGCCACGGGACAGGTACACTCTACGAGCAGTACTTC. The chain joins TRBV14 to TRBJ2-7; 8 bases line up with TRBD1. Unmatched junction bases numbered 7, after V lost 3 bases and J lost 3 bases. Looked up from germline, CDR1 is SGHDN and CDR2 is FVKESK. The CDR3 sequence is 15 residues long.

The chain uses TRBV2 and TRBJ2-2; maybe TRBD1 (7 bases). Germline CDR1 and CDR2: SNHLY and FYNNEI. This CDR3 contains 15 residues. Trimming removed 3 bases from V and 6 bases from J, with 14 bases in between. The CDR3 DNA reads TGTGCCAGCAGTGAGGCAGGGGGGATACCCGGGGAGCTGTTTTTT. It yields the protein CASSEAGGIPGELFF.